The next 15 T cell receptor beta chains were all read from a single sample in a study of blood T cell repertoires in COVID-19. This table comes from immunoSEQ multiplex PCR, and its TCRdb copy is limited to in-frame clones, with some not included. The table has fewer than 120,000 clones, around 89% seen once. The sample consisted of peripheral blood. The source of these receptors is a woman in her 50s with acute or convalescent COVID-19.

V is TRBV6-5 and J is TRBJ1-3, with 7 bases that match TRBD1. V trimming: 2 bases; J trimming: 4 bases; junction bases outside the gene matches: 5. This CDR3 comprises 15 residues. Germline lookup yields CDR1 MNHEY and CDR2 SVGAGI. CDR3 protein: CASSYSGQEGNTIYF. CDR3 DNA: TGTGCCAGCAGTTACAGCGGACAGGAGGGAAACACCATATATTTT.

DNA of the CDR3: TGCGCCAGCAGCCAAGAATGGCAGGGGGCTAACACCGGGGAGCTGTTTTTT. It codes for CASSQEWQGANTGELFF. The chain has TRBV4-1 and TRBJ2-2, with 8 bases lining up with TRBD1. In germline, CDR1 is MGHRA, CDR2 YSYEKL. The CDR3 runs to 17 residues. Losses at the gene ends were 0 bases for V and 2 bases for J; bases not matched to a gene: 5.

This rearrangement joins TRBV7-9 to TRBJ1-1; TRBD1 is a possible D gene (5 bases). Germline CDR1 reads SEHNR; CDR2 reads FQNEAQ (reference sequence). The CDR3 extends over 17 amino acids. V was cut by 0 bases and J by 4 bases, with 18 bases left in between. The CDR3, as DNA: TGTGCCAGCAGCTTAGCGGACCGCCTAAAACAGGTCACTGAAGCTTTCTTT. Protein product: CASSLADRLKQVTEAFF.

In nucleotides, the CDR3 is TGTGCCAGCAGCCAAGACGGACTAGCGGGCTACGAGCAGTACTTC. It translates to CASSQDGLAGYEQYF. The chain combines TRBV3-1 (or the pseudogene TRBV3-2) with TRBJ2-7, with 11 bases matching TRBD2. V lost 0 bases to trimming and J lost 3 bases; unmatched junction nucleotides: 1. The CDR3 is 15 amino acids. From germline, CDR1 is LGHDT and CDR2 YNNKEL (reference sequence).

This chain links TRBV14 with TRBJ1-4; D uncertain. Trimming took 5 bases from V and 7 from J, leaving 11 bases between them. The CDR3 consists of 13 residues. The germline V gene encodes CDR1 SGHDN and CDR2 FVKESK. Here the CDR3 reads CASSVLAFEKLFF. CDR3 DNA sequence: TGTGCCAGCAGCGTTTTGGCCTTTGAAAAACTGTTTTTT.

V usage is TRBV4-2 and J usage is TRBJ2-1; 10 bases map to TRBD2. The CDR3 runs to 14 residues. V lost 6 bases and J lost 8; bases outside the gene matches: 7. CDR1 and CDR2 (germline): LGHNA, YNFKEQ. CDR3 protein: CASRGLAGVDEQFF. The DNA of the CDR3 is TGTGCCAGCAGGGGCCTAGCGGGAGTGGATGAGCAGTTCTTC.

This rearrangement joins TRBV19 to TRBJ1-1; 8 nucleotides align to TRBD1. Germline CDR1 and CDR2: LNHDA and SQIVND (reference sequence). With 4 bases clipped from V and 1 base from J, the junction kept 8 bases outside the gene matches. CDR3 length equals 16 residues. The CDR3 DNA follows: TGTGCCAGTAGTACCCGGACAGGGTGGACGAACACTGAAGCTTTCTTT. It yields the protein CASSTRTGWTNTEAFF. Full variable domain (remainder filled in from reference TRBV19 and TRBJ1-1): DGGITQSPKYLFRKEGQNVTLSCEQNLNHDAMYWYRQDPGQGLRLIYYSQIVNDFQKGDIAEGYSVSREKKESFPLTVTSAQKNPTAFYLCASSTRTGWTNTEAFFGQGTRLTVV.

The chain couples TRBV27 to TRBJ1-5; TRBD1 aligns across 8 bases. Germline values: CDR1 MNHEY, CDR2 SMNVEV (reference sequence). The J segment lost 6 bases and the V segment lost 8 bases, leaving 9 bases of the junction unmatched. This CDR3 has 14 residues. The CDR3 DNA follows: TGTGCCAGCCGCAGCCAGGGGGCCGGTCAGCCCCAGCATTTT. Translated: CASRSQGAGQPQHF.

V and J are TRBV28 and TRBJ1-1; unclear D gene. V lost 7 bases and J lost 3, with 18 bases in between. The CDR3 covers 15 residues. The germline CDR1 and CDR2 sequences are MDHEN and SYDVKM. CDR3 sequence: CASNLPGLGHTEAFF. The CDR3, as DNA: TGTGCCAGCAACCTCCCGGGGTTGGGTCACACTGAAGCTTTCTTT.

The rearrangement links TRBV5-1 to TRBJ1-1; no reliable D call. The length of the CDR3 is 14 residues. Per germline, CDR1 SGHRS and CDR2 YFSETQ. Trimming took 4 bases from V and 0 from J, leaving 10 bases between them. CDR3 sequence (DNA): TGCGCCAGCAGCCCGAGGTCGGTGAACACTGAAGCTTTCTTT. Translated: CASSPRSVNTEAFF.

The rearrangement joins TRBV3-1 (or the pseudogene TRBV3-2) to TRBJ2-3; 7 bases are shared with TRBD1. Trimming removed 1 base from V and 5 bases from J; junction bases left unmatched: 6. CDR3 size: 15 residues. Looked up from germline, CDR1 is LGHDT and CDR2 is YNNKEL (reference sequence). DNA for the CDR3: TGTGCCAGCAGCCAAGGGGGGACAGTAGTAGATACGCAGTATTTT. It specifies CASSQGGTVVDTQYF.

The chain recombines TRBV12-3 or TRBV12-4 with TRBJ1-1, with D unresolved. V was trimmed by 4 bases and J by 2 bases, leaving 8 bases between them. This CDR3 contains 13 residues. In nucleotides, the CDR3 is TGTGCCAGCAGTTACAGTTTTAACACTGAAGCTTTCTTT. This sequence encodes CASSYSFNTEAFF.

This clone was observed a handful of times. The chain recombines TRBV10-3 with TRBJ2-1; 7 bases match TRBD1. CDR3 length equals 17 residues. Germline values: CDR1 ENHRY, CDR2 SYGVKD. The trim removed 6 bases at V and 6 bases at J, leaving 17 bases unmatched. For the CDR3, the DNA is TGTGCCATCAGCAAGAGGGGGCGGACACCAGACGGCAATGAGCAGTTCTTC. Protein product: CAISKRGRTPDGNEQFF.

The gene calls are TRBV24-1 and TRBJ2-3; 7 bases align to TRBD2. This CDR3 is built from 15 residues. Looked up from germline, CDR1 is KGHDR and CDR2 is SFDVKD. J gave up 3 bases and V 5 bases, and 7 bases lay outside the gene matches. CDR3 protein: CATSGREDFTDTQYF. The DNA for the CDR3 is TGTGCCACCAGTGGCCGGGAGGATTTTACAGATACGCAGTATTTT.

In DNA form, the CDR3 reads TGCAGCGTTGATACAGGGGGACGCGCCGGGGAGCTGTTTTTT. It is translated as CSVDTGGRAGELFF. V is TRBV29-1 and J is TRBJ2-2; TRBD1 matches at 8 bases. The CDR3 is 14 residues long. Germline CDR1 SQVTM, CDR2 ANQGSEA. J lost 6 bases, V lost 3 bases, and 6 bases had no gene match.